A selection of T cell receptor beta chains follows, all from one sample in a study of blood T cell repertoires in COVID-19. Method: immunoSEQ multiplex PCR; TCRdb's copy keeps in-frame clones and lacks some. This sample has about 190,000 clones, with around 79% found just once. Sequencing input: peripheral blood. The receptors here all came from a man aged 55 to 70 with active or convalescent COVID-19. Each CDR3 is given with its conserved first and last residue. The D gene is left open where the match is weak. Only some rows state a clone size, as once, few, many or a class for expanded clones.

j_gene,abundance,d_gene,v_gene,CDR3aa,CDR3nt
TRBJ1-5,-,TRBD1,TRBV29-1,CSGRDRVGQPQHF,TGCAGCGGCCGGGACAGGGTCGGCCAGCCCCAGCATTTT
TRBJ2-7,once,-,TRBV7-2,CASSLGAYEQYF,TGTGCCAGCAGCTTAGGAGCCTACGAGCAGTACTTC
TRBJ1-6,-,-,TRBV30,CAWRDFNSPLHF,TGTGCCTGGAGGGACTTTAATTCACCCCTCCACTTT
TRBJ2-7,-,-,TRBV7-3,CASSLELRSEQYF,TGTGCCAGCAGCTTAGAGTTGAGGTCCGAGCAGTACTTC
TRBJ2-3,-,-,TRBV7-9,CASSLGGLLALGDTQYF,TGTGCCAGCAGCTTAGGCGGTCTGTTGGCGTTAGGAGATACGCAGTATTTT
TRBJ1-5,few,-,TRBV4-1,CASSLGIVQGQNQPQHF,TGCGCCAGCAGCCTGGGGATTGTCCAGGGGCAAAATCAGCCCCAGCATTTT
TRBJ2-2,-,-,TRBV18,CASSPVHGTYTGELFF,TGTGCCAGCTCACCAGTTCACGGGACATACACCGGGGAGCTGTTTTTT
TRBJ1-5,-,TRBD1,TRBV6-2/TRBV6-3,CASSPDREIRQPQHF,TGTGCCAGCAGCCCGGACAGGGAGATAAGGCAGCCCCAGCATTTT
TRBJ1-2,-,-,TRBV7-9,CASSAQGLGGYTF,TGTGCCAGCAGCGCTCAGGGGCTGGGGGGCTACACCTTC
TRBJ2-2,-,TRBD2,TRBV6-1,CASSEAGGGELFF,TGTGCCAGCAGTGAGGCGGGGGGCGGGGAGCTGTTTTTT
TRBJ1-2,few,TRBD1,TRBV19,CASSIADRGNYGYTF,TGTGCCAGTAGTATAGCGGACAGGGGGAACTATGGCTACACCTTC
TRBJ2-7,-,TRBD2,TRBV27,CASSRLAGGGEQYF,TGTGCCAGCAGCCGACTAGCGGGAGGAGGCGAGCAGTACTTC
TRBJ1-4,few,-,TRBV28,CASSLGLLNEKLFF,TGTGCCAGCAGTCTGGGGCTACTTAATGAAAAACTGTTTTTT
TRBJ2-2,few,-,TRBV12-1,CASSFVWGVPGELFF,TGTGCCAGCAGCTTTGTCTGGGGGGTCCCCGGGGAGCTGTTTTTT
TRBJ2-1,-,-,TRBV29-1,CSVEDQGLADYNEQFF,TGCAGCGTTGAAGATCAGGGGCTAGCGGATTACAATGAGCAGTTCTTC
TRBJ1-1,-,-,TRBV4-3,CASSPSLRGDTEAFF,TGCGCCAGCAGCCCCTCGCTCCGGGGTGACACTGAAGCTTTCTTT
TRBJ1-1,-,-,TRBV24-1,CATSDPGANTEAFF,TGTGCCACCAGTGACCCCGGAGCAAACACTGAAGCTTTCTTT
TRBJ2-3,-,-,TRBV18,CASSPLRGIHSNTDTQYF,TGTGCCAGCTCACCCCTCCGTGGCATCCATTCGAACACAGATACGCAGTATTTT
TRBJ1-1,-,-,TRBV7-9,CASSLQGMNTEAFF,TGTGCCAGCAGCTTACAGGGCATGAACACTGAAGCTTTCTTT
TRBJ1-6,-,TRBD1,TRBV6-5,CASTSTGGGNSPLHF,TGTGCCAGCACCTCTACAGGGGGCGGCAATTCACCCCTCCACTTT
TRBJ2-6,-,-,TRBV25-1,CASRDSSGANVLTF,TGTGCCAGCAGGGACAGTTCTGGGGCCAACGTCCTGACTTTC
TRBJ1-1,once,-,TRBV7-3,CASSLTRARDTEAFF,TGTGCCAGCAGCTTAACCAGGGCTAGGGACACTGAAGCTTTCTTT
TRBJ2-1,-,-,TRBV7-3,CASSPPGGGEQFF,TGTGCCAGCAGCCCCCCAGGTGGTGGTGAGCAGTTCTTC
TRBJ2-2,-,TRBD2,TRBV9,CASSVARGRATGELFF,TGTGCCAGCAGCGTAGCCCGCGGGAGGGCCACCGGGGAGCTGTTTTTT
TRBJ1-5,many,TRBD1,TRBV7-9,CASSLENRGGVSNQPQHF,TGTGCCAGCAGCTTAGAGAACAGGGGGGGAGTGAGCAATCAGCCCCAGCATTTT
TRBJ2-3,-,TRBD1,TRBV24-1,CATSDSTGLSTDTQYF,TGTGCCACCAGTGATTCGACAGGGCTCAGCACAGATACGCAGTATTTT
TRBJ2-5,-,-,TRBV11-1,CASSFVRETQYF,TGTGCCAGCAGCTTTGTGAGGGAGACCCAGTACTTC
TRBJ1-2,few,TRBD1,TRBV19,CASSPGDRGLPDGYTF,TGTGCCAGTAGCCCAGGGGACAGGGGGCTGCCGGACGGCTACACCTTC
TRBJ1-4,-,-,TRBV27,CASRTAWKGPNEKLFF,TGTGCCAGCAGGACCGCATGGAAGGGGCCCAATGAAAAACTGTTTTTT
TRBJ2-7,-,TRBD1,TRBV27,CASSPTGLIYEQYF,TGTGCCAGCAGTCCGACAGGGCTAATATACGAGCAGTACTTC
TRBJ2-2,once,-,TRBV2,CASSELGASNTGELFF,TGTGCCAGCAGTGAACTTGGGGCCTCGAACACCGGGGAGCTGTTTTTT
TRBJ2-2,-,TRBD2,TRBV7-3,CASSLNPGGPSGELFF,TGTGCCAGCAGCTTAAACCCGGGAGGGCCATCCGGGGAGCTGTTTTTT